This T cell receptor (beta chain) was found in a study of siplizumab effects on memory and regulatory T cells (dated 2019 in TCRdb). Regarding the research as a whole: The study examined how the anti-CD2 antibody siplizumab affects alloreactive T-cell subsets in allogeneic mixed lymphocyte reactions built from human PBMCs. The paper as a whole reports these results and caveats: Compared with memory T cells, unstimulated naive T cells appeared more diverse, and naive cells seemed to make a substantial contribution to the alloresponse. Because sequences below about 10^-5 frequency were poorly captured, only a minor fraction of alloreactive clones could be mapped to unstimulated subsets. A naive or memory phenotype could not be assigned to roughly 80-96% of proliferating CD4+ or CD8+ clones. The cumulative frequency of alloreactive sequences that could be traced back to unstimulated CD4+ memory T cells was significantly reduced by siplizumab. No functional confirmation was obtained for the suppressive function of proliferating Tregs from siplizumab cultures. Of the alloreactive CD4+ clones that could be mapped, the Treg-derived share averaged around 70% with siplizumab compared with 25% to 30% in control reactions.

On this clone: No cognate antigen has been identified for it. The input lacks base qualities; no much larger clone sits a single base away.

Preparation of the library involved the immunoSEQ multiplex PCR assay. Roughly 10^5 TCR templates per sample were assayed on the deep sequencing platform. Genomic DNA extracted from sorted T cells was used for TCRbeta CDR3 sequencing. The source study handled its data this way. The R programming language was used for clonal analysis of TCRbeta CDR3 data. Unstimulated samples were compared with post-reaction CFSE-low samples to define alloreactive CD4+ and CD8+ clones. Regulatory or non-regulatory origin of alloreactive CD4+ clones was assigned by matching sequences to the sorted unstimulated Treg and non-Treg repertoires. Imported from immuneACCESS, the table was reduced by TCRdb to in-frame sequences with V and J called. These copies leave out some clones; in studies compared against another copy, an unresolved V gene accounts for under half, and the cause of the remainder is not known. That table supplies the V and J calls and clone size; D and trimming were determined from the DNA. Here the sample has about 100,000 clones; roughly 93% occur a single time. 0.62% of the sample belongs to the ten largest clones.

Sorted unstimulated T cells and proliferating T cells recovered from mixed lymphocyte reactions were subjected to TCRbeta CDR3 sequencing. Fresh whole blood from more than 9 HLA-typed healthy donors served as the source for isolating PBMCs. Unstimulated CD4+ regulatory T cells were FACS-sorted to map the origin of alloreactive clones. Via the germline V gene (reference sequence), CDR1 is GTSNPN and CDR2 SVGIG. From the cysteine up to the phenylalanine, the CDR3 has a length of 14 residues. Of the read, only the CDR3 DNA is kept; its 42 bases are in frame from base 1. The germline V and J ends show losses of 2 bases and 7 bases respectively, and no gene match explains 6 bases of the junction.

This clonotype was sampled from a human donor in good health. The chain joins TRBV30 to TRBJ2-2; 8 central nucleotides agree with TRBD1. Sequencing was carried out using Tregs sorted from blood. The nucleotide sequence reads as follows: TGTGCCTGGAGTCCCCAGGGGGCCGGCGGGGAGCTGTTTTTT. Its protein reads: CAWSPQGAGGELFF.